Listed here are 29 T cell receptor beta chains from one sample, sequenced in a study of blood T cell repertoires in COVID-19. Sequencing used immunoSEQ multiplex PCR; TCRdb keeps in-frame clones, though not all of them. The sample includes about 150,000 clones, about 85% of them seen just once. The specimen sequenced was peripheral blood. The receptors were sampled from a woman in her 70s with acute or convalescent COVID-19.

The chain recombines TRBV4-2 with TRBJ2-3; 8 bases align to TRBD2. Germline V CDR1 and CDR2: LGHNA, YNFKEQ. J gave up 2 bases and V 0 bases, and 13 bases lay outside the gene matches. The CDR3 has 19 residues. The CDR3 coding sequence is TGTGCCAGCAGCCAAGAGACTCCTTCAGGCGGGGGGTCCACAGATACGCAGTATTTT. Amino acid sequence: CASSQETPSGGGSTDTQYF.

The chain carries TRBV10-2 and TRBJ1-2; D is uncertain. The CDR3 runs to 13 residues. Looked up from germline, CDR1 is WSHSY and CDR2 is SAAADI. CDR3 region: CASQRGGNYGYTF. CDR3 in DNA: TGCGCTAGCCAACGGGGAGGTAACTATGGCTACACCTTC.

The V gene is TRBV6-4, the J gene TRBJ2-7; D is possibly TRBD1 (7 bases). The CDR3 runs 17 residues. Germline CDR1 MRHNA, CDR2 SNTAGT. V was pared by 8 bases and J by 1 base, with 24 bases between. CDR3 in amino acids: CASQPLSGDRASYEQYF. In DNA form, the CDR3 reads TGTGCCAGCCAGCCTCTCTCGGGAGACAGGGCATCCTACGAGCAGTACTTC.

This clone was picked up a small number of times. This chain uses TRBV7-8 with TRBJ1-1, with D possibly being TRBD1 (6 bases). V lost 1 base, J lost 6 bases, and 9 bases lay in between. Germline values: CDR1 SGHVS, CDR2 FQNEAQ. This CDR3 region has 13 residues. The CDR3 sequence is CASSLETGSEAFF. The CDR3, as DNA: TGTGCCAGCAGCTTAGAAACAGGGTCTGAAGCTTTCTTT.

The chain links TRBV7-2 to TRBJ2-1, with TRBD2 matching 10 bases. Trimming cost V 0 bases and J 7 bases; bases outside gene matches: 6. Germline V gene data show CDR1 as SGHTA and CDR2 as FQGNSA. The CDR3 runs to 16 residues. CDR3 sequence reads: CASSLASGGGQNEQFF. Written as DNA, the CDR3 is TGTGCCAGCAGCTTAGCGAGCGGGGGGGGTCAGAATGAGCAGTTCTTC.

This CDR3 reads CASSIQFGPNYGYTF. In DNA form, the CDR3 reads TGTGCCAGTAGTATACAATTTGGGCCTAACTATGGCTACACCTTC. The chain links TRBV19 to TRBJ1-2, with D unclear. V was trimmed by 2 bases and J by 0 bases, leaving 10 bases between them. Germline V CDR1 and CDR2: LNHDA, SQIVND (reference sequence). CDR3 size: 15 residues.

The chain couples TRBV29-1 to TRBJ2-2, with 12 positions matching TRBD2. V lost 2 bases to trimming and J lost 7 bases; unmatched junction nucleotides: 5. In germline, CDR1 is SQVTM, CDR2 ANQGSEA. This CDR3 region has 15 residues. The CDR3 region has the DNA TGCAGCGTTGAACCGACTAGCGGGGGAATCGGGGAGCTGTTTTTT. Translation: CSVEPTSGGIGELFF.

The genes are TRBV27 and TRBJ1-5, with 9 bases fitting TRBD1. This CDR3 region has 14 residues. Germline-derived CDR1 and CDR2 are MNHEY and SMNVEV (reference sequence). Germline trimming cut 4 bases from V and 3 bases from J; bases unmatched to any gene: 1. CDR3 coding DNA: TGTGCCAGCAGTTACAGGGGGCCCAATCAGCCCCAGCATTTT. Protein: CASSYRGPNQPQHF.

This clone was seen a single time. V usage is TRBV18 and J usage is TRBJ2-7; D perhaps matches TRBD1 (8 bases). Germline V gene sequence: CDR1 KGHSH, CDR2 LQKENI. The CDR3 runs 16 residues. Here the CDR3 reads CASSDRGPGGSHEQYV. The CDR3 DNA is TGTGCCAGCTCAGACAGGGGCCCGGGGGGCTCCCACGAGCAGTACGTC.

The chain employs TRBV5-6 and TRBJ2-7, with 13 bases that match TRBD2. Germline assignment: CDR1 SGHDT and CDR2 YYEEEE. This CDR3 has 15 residues. Trimming removed 2 bases from V and 4 bases from J; junction bases left unmatched: 3. The CDR3 DNA is TGTGCCAGCAGCTTCGGGACTAGCGGGGTATACGAGCAGTACGTC. This translates into CASSFGTSGVYEQYV.

V usage is TRBV3-1 (or the pseudogene TRBV3-2) and J usage is TRBJ2-1; tentative D call: TRBD2 (5 bases). Per the germline V gene, CDR1 is LGHDT and CDR2 is YNNKEL (reference sequence). The CDR3 totals 15 residues. V was cut by 4 bases and J by 0 bases, with 10 bases left in between. CDR3 sequence (DNA): TGTGCCAGCAGCCCCACGGGGAACTCCTACAATGAGCAGTTCTTC. The encoded protein is CASSPTGNSYNEQFF.

The table lists this clone with a few counts. The chain couples TRBV4-2 to TRBJ2-1, with 9 bases that match TRBD2. There are 16 residues in the CDR3. Trimming at V came to 4 bases and at J to 8 bases, leaving 12 bases not matched to a gene. CDR1 is LGHNA and CDR2 is YNFKEQ in the germline V gene. The CDR3 DNA reads as TGTGCCAGCAGCCTAGGGGGTAGCGGGGGTTCCCATGAGCAGTTCTTC. Protein: CASSLGGSGGSHEQFF.

V and J are TRBV2 and TRBJ2-5, with 7 bases matching TRBD1. Germline CDR1 SNHLY, CDR2 FYNNEI. The CDR3 length is 14 residues. Germline trimming cut 3 bases from V and 2 bases from J; bases unmatched to any gene: 3. The CDR3 DNA reads as TGTGCCAGCAGTGAGGGCAGGGGGCAAGAGACCCAGTACTTC. Its translation: CASSEGRGQETQYF.

This clone was picked up a small number of times. The V and J genes are TRBV2 and TRBJ2-5; TRBD2 aligns across 11 bases. This CDR3 is built from 15 residues. J gave up 4 bases and V 6 bases, and 7 bases lay outside the gene matches. Looked up from germline, CDR1 is SNHLY and CDR2 is FYNNEI. The CDR3 bases are TGTGCCAGCAGCGTACTAGCGGGGGCCCCAGAGACCCAGTACTTC. This translates into CASSVLAGAPETQYF.

J is TRBJ2-7 and V is TRBV7-8; TRBD1 is a possible D gene (6 bases). The germline CDR1 and CDR2 sequences are SGHVS and FQNEAQ. V was cut by 4 bases and J by 2 bases, with 21 bases left in between. The CDR3 is 17 amino acids. CDR3 protein: CASSYGKTGAFPYEQYV. The CDR3 bases are TGTGCCAGCAGCTACGGGAAGACAGGTGCTTTCCCCTACGAGCAGTACGTC.

The CDR3 bases are TGCGCCAGCAGCCTCAGACTAAGAGATACGCAGTATTTT. Its translation is CASSLRLRDTQYF. This sequence joins TRBV5-1 and TRBJ2-3; tentatively, D is TRBD2 (5 bases). The CDR3 covers 13 residues. V was cut by 4 bases and J by 5 bases, with 11 bases left in between. CDR1 SGHRS and CDR2 YFSETQ come from the germline V gene.

The V and J genes are TRBV19 and TRBJ2-2; D possibly corresponds to TRBD1 (7 bases). The CDR3 loop spans 14 amino acids. Germline values: CDR1 LNHDA, CDR2 SQIVND (reference sequence). Trimming cost V 9 bases and J 6 bases, with 17 bases left between them. CDR3 protein: CASSRGEWAGELFF. CDR3 DNA sequence: TGTGCCAGCAGCAGGGGGGAGTGGGCCGGGGAGCTGTTTTTT.

CDR3 sequence reads: CATSPDRVSASGTDTQYF. CDR3 bases: TGTGCCACCAGCCCGGACAGGGTTTCGGCTTCGGGCACAGATACGCAGTATTTT. The chain employs TRBV15 and TRBJ2-3; 8 positions match TRBD1. Trimming took 5 bases from V and 1 from J; bases not matched to a gene: 14. The CDR3 contains 18 residues. Germline V gene data show CDR1 as LNHNV and CDR2 as YYDKDF (reference sequence).

The gene calls are TRBV12-3 or TRBV12-4 and TRBJ1-2, with 9 bases lining up with TRBD1. The CDR3 covers 12 residues. Germline trimming cut 5 bases from V and 6 bases from J; bases unmatched to any gene: 1. This CDR3 is CASSTGGHGYTF. CDR3 nucleotide sequence: TGTGCCAGCAGTACAGGGGGCCATGGCTACACCTTC.

The rearrangement links TRBV7-9 to TRBJ2-5; 9 bases match TRBD2. The V segment lost 5 bases and the J segment 5 bases; nucleotides outside the gene matches: 3. Germline-derived CDR1 and CDR2 are SEHNR and FQNEAQ (reference sequence). This CDR3 is built from 13 residues. The CDR3 nucleotides read TGTGCCAGCAGCCGCGGGGGGGTTGAGACCCAGTACTTC. Translating it yields CASSRGGVETQYF.

V usage is TRBV7-9 and J usage is TRBJ1-5; a possible D gene is TRBD1 (5 bases). V lost 4 bases to trimming and J lost 3 bases, with 10 bases between them. CDR1 SEHNR and CDR2 FQNEAQ come from the germline V gene (reference sequence). The CDR3 length is 14 residues. The CDR3 DNA reads TGTGCCAGCAGCTGGGGGGGGATCAATCAGCCCCAGCATTTT. Protein: CASSWGGINQPQHF.

The chain carries TRBV19 and TRBJ1-6; 7 bases match TRBD1. Per germline, CDR1 LNHDA and CDR2 SQIVND (reference sequence). The CDR3 runs to 14 residues. The junction had 0 bases not matched to a gene; V was cut back by 4 bases and J by 3 bases. CDR3 protein: CASSTGGYNSPLHF. Here the CDR3 DNA reads TGTGCCAGTAGTACAGGGGGCTATAATTCACCCCTCCACTTT.

The rearrangement joins TRBV2 to TRBJ1-6, with a possible D match to TRBD1 (5 bases). CDR3 length: 14 amino acids. Trimming took 4 bases from V and 4 from J, leaving 8 bases between them. Germline-derived CDR1 and CDR2 are SNHLY and FYNNEI. CDR3 residues: CASSVNRYNSPLHF. The CDR3, as DNA: TGTGCCAGCAGTGTCAACAGGTATAATTCACCCCTCCACTTT.

V usage is TRBV6-5 and J usage is TRBJ1-3, with TRBD1 matching over 9 bases. The germline V gene encodes CDR1 MNHEY and CDR2 SVGAGI. The CDR3 has 16 amino acids. J was trimmed by 4 bases and V by 0 bases; bases with no gene match: 4. This chain's CDR3 is CASSYSTGGEGNTIYF. The DNA of the CDR3 is TGTGCCAGCAGTTACTCTACAGGGGGCGAGGGAAACACCATATATTTT.

This chain links TRBV5-6 with TRBJ2-7; 7 positions agree with TRBD2. In germline, CDR1 is SGHDT, CDR2 YYEEEE. CDR3 length equals 18 residues. The V and J ends lost 4 bases and 3 bases, in that order; junction bases with no gene match: 19. CDR3 in amino acids: CASSPGLSGTLIGYEQYF. DNA for the CDR3: TGTGCCAGCAGCCCGGGACTATCGGGGACTCTTATAGGCTACGAGCAGTACTTC.

In its sample, this clone was seen once. This sequence joins TRBV12-3 or TRBV12-4 and TRBJ2-2; 9 nucleotides match TRBD1. V dropped 6 bases and J dropped 7; count of bases not matched to a gene: 3. The CDR3 is 13 amino acids. The CDR3 reads CASRGQGVGELFF. The CDR3 DNA follows: TGTGCCAGCAGGGGACAGGGTGTCGGGGAGCTGTTTTTT.

The chain employs TRBV4-1 and TRBJ1-3; weak D call: TRBD1 (6 bases). V was pared by 0 bases and J by 0 bases, with 15 bases between. The CDR3 has 18 residues. CDR1 is MGHRA, CDR2 YSYEKL, per germline. The CDR3 region has the DNA TGCGCCAGCAGCCAAGAAGGGGGGGACACCGACTCTGGAAACACCATATATTTT. This codes for CASSQEGGDTDSGNTIYF.

This clone has just one count. This chain uses TRBV18 with TRBJ1-2, with 9 bases fitting TRBD1. V dropped 1 base and J dropped 4; count of bases not matched to a gene: 4. CDR1 KGHSH and CDR2 LQKENI come from the germline V gene. The CDR3 extends over 15 amino acids. The CDR3 sequence: CASSPRTGVFYGYTF. CDR3 nucleotides: TGTGCCAGCTCACCACGGACAGGGGTATTCTATGGCTACACCTTC. Full variable domain (remainder filled in from reference TRBV18 and TRBJ1-2): NAGVMQNPRHLVRRRGQEARLRCSPMKGHSHVYWYRQLPEEGLKFMVYLQKENIIDESGMPKERFSAEFPKEGPSILRIQQVVRGDSAAYFCASSPRTGVFYGYTFGSGTRLTVV.

The chain carries TRBV5-5 and TRBJ1-3; the D is unclear. The CDR3 extends over 16 amino acids. V was clipped by 2 bases and J by 0 bases, with 12 bases between them. Germline CDR1 reads SGHKS; CDR2 reads YYEKEE (reference sequence). The DNA of the CDR3 is TGTGCCAGCAGCTTAGGAGGTCTTCTCTCTGGAAACACCATATATTTT. This codes for CASSLGGLLSGNTIYF.